This T cell receptor beta chain was captured in a study of T cell repertoires in ileal Crohn's disease. Study context: All patients had surgery for stricturing (about 60%) or penetrating (around 40%) disease. Broader study findings: Every patient over 26.8% clonality showed endoscopic recurrence. High-frequency clones were more common in sorted CD8 than CD4 cells. Compared with non-smokers, active smokers at surgery showed more clonal expansions.

Method: immunoSEQ multiplex PCR; TCRdb's copy keeps in-frame clones and lacks some. The repertoire consists of some 16,000 clones, with roughly 90% occurring once and the leading ten covering less than 8.5%. Germline assignment: CDR1 SGHTA and CDR2 FQGTGA. Between the trimmed V and J ends, which lost 5 bases and 4 bases, there was a span of 11 bases. The CDR3 consists of 13 residues. Stated time point: inflamed ileum from the surgical specimen. A note on this clone: Antigen: not known.

This sequence joins TRBV7-3 and TRBJ2-5, with D possibly TRBD2 on 5 matching bases. This receptor was identified in an adult with Crohn's disease. The sample consisted of ileal tissue. The CDR3 sequence: CASSPRVRETQYF. CDR3 bases: TGTGCCAGCAGCCCGAGGGTACGAGAGACCCAGTACTTC.